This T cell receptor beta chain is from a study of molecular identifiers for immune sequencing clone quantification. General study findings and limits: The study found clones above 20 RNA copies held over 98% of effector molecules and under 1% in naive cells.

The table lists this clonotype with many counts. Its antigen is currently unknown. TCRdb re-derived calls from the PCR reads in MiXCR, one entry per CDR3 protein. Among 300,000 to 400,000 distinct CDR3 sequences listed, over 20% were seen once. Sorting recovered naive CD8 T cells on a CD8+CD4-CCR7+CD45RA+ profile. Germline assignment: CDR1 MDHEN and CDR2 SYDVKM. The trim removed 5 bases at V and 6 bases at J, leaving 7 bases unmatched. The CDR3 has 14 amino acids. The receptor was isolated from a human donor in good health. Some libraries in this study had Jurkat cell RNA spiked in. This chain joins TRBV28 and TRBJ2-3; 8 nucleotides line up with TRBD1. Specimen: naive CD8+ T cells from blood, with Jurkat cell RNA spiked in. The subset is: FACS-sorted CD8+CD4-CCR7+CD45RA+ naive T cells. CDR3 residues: CASSPDRGADTQYF. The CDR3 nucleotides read TGTGCCAGCAGTCCTGACAGGGGCGCCGATACGCAGTATTTT.